This TCR beta chain was obtained from a study of a mutant IDH1 vaccine in newly diagnosed glioma. Background on the study: Vaccinations were initiated 4-6 weeks following radiotherapy alone, or were given together with temozolomide cycles. Former treatment meant radiotherapy, temozolomide, or both; the majority had gotten both.

Time point specified: week 23, last vaccination. Doses of 300 ug of mutant IDH1 20-mer peptide were given with topical imiquimod. Diagnosis in the donors showed new WHO grade 3 or 4 astrocytomas that were IDH1-mutant and ATRX-lost. For this clone: The target antigen is unknown.

Assay: immunoSEQ multiplex PCR; the TCRdb copy retains only in-frame clones and omits some. In the table there are fewer than 30,000 clones, 75% to 90% of which are singletons. The V gene's germline CDR1 is SGHDN and CDR2 FVKESK. The CDR3 runs 16 residues. Trimming stripped 4 bases from V and 1 base from J, with 14 bases between. The receptor comes from a woman aged 18-30 years with glioma. The source material was PBMCs, sampled from a glioma patient whose treatment included an IDH1 peptide vaccine. The chain employs TRBV14 and TRBJ2-1; possibly TRBD2 for D (5 bases). DNA of the CDR3: TGTGCCAGCAGCCGGACCCGCAGCGGTTCCTACAATGAGCAGTTCTTC. Residues: CASSRTRSGSYNEQFF.